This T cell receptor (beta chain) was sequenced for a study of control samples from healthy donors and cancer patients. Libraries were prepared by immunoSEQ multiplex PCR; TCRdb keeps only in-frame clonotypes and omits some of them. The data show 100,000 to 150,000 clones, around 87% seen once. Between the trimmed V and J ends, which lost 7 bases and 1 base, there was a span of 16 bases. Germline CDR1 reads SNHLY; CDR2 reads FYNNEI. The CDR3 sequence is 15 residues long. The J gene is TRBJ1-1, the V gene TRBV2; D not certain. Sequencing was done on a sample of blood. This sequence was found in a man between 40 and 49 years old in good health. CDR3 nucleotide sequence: TGTGCCAGCACCGGAAGGGCAGTCAGGAACACTGAAGCTTTCTTT. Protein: CASTGRAVRNTEAFF.